One sample yielded the 18 T cell receptor beta chains listed below, sequenced in a study of vaccination effects on CD4 cells after COVID-19. Their antigens remain unidentified. Culturing for roughly 9 days preceded CD4+ T cell isolation. Vaccination of participants consisted of two doses of either the BNT162b2 or mRNA-1273 vaccine. Generated by immunoSEQ multiplex PCR, the TCRdb table keeps only in-frame clones and is missing some. The table shows about 73,000 clones, with roughly 75% occurring only once. Source: CD4+ T cells from PBMCs cultured without peptide, taken after COVID-19 vaccination. These receptors were taken from a human donor who received a COVID-19 vaccine.

The J gene is TRBJ2-4, the V gene TRBV5-1, with D possibly matching TRBD1 (5 bases). Germline assignment: CDR1 SGHRS and CDR2 YFSETQ. V lost 4 bases, J lost 9 bases, and 14 bases lay in between. The CDR3 has 13 residues. The DNA for the CDR3 is TGCGCCAGCAGCCCTACAGGTCGAGGCATTCAGTACTTC. Translating it yields CASSPTGRGIQYF.

The sample holds a few counts of this clone. This sequence joins TRBV25-1 and TRBJ1-4; D remains unclear. The CDR3 length is 13 residues. Germline assignment: CDR1 MGHDK and CDR2 SYGVNS. V lost 1 base and J 8 bases, leaving 8 bases between the germline ends. CDR3 in amino acids: CASSESMWEKLFF. CDR3 nucleotides: TGTGCCAGCAGTGAATCGATGTGGGAAAAACTGTTTTTT.

V usage is TRBV5-6 and J usage is TRBJ1-2; D is ambiguous. Per the germline V gene, CDR1 is SGHDT and CDR2 is YYEEEE. The germline V and J ends were trimmed by 0 bases and 4 bases, with 7 bases remaining between them. The CDR3 extends over 13 amino acids. The DNA for the CDR3 is TGTGCCAGCAGCTTGGATGGCCTCTATGGCTACACCTTC. Its translation is CASSLDGLYGYTF.

This clone was found once. The chain carries TRBV9 and TRBJ1-3; 7 bases are a match to TRBD1. This CDR3 is 17 amino acids long. Germline V gives CDR1 SGDLS, CDR2 YYNGEE. J was trimmed by 3 bases and V by 4 bases; bases with no gene match: 13. The CDR3 nucleotides read TGTGCCAGCAGCCCCCCTCCAGGGACAGACGGTGGAAACACCATATATTTT. As protein: CASSPPPGTDGGNTIYF.

This clone has only a few counts. The chain uses TRBV2 and TRBJ1-5; D is unclear. Per germline, CDR1 SNHLY and CDR2 FYNNEI. V lost 1 base and J lost 11, with 9 bases in between. This CDR3 is built from 12 residues. The CDR3 DNA follows: TGTGCCAGCAGTGAAGGGGTGGGAGCCCAGCATTTT. Its translation is CASSEGVGAQHF.

The chain joins TRBV27 to TRBJ1-6, with 8 bases aligning to TRBD1. CDR1 and CDR2 from the germline V gene are MNHEY and SMNVEV (reference sequence). The CDR3 totals 18 residues. V lost 6 bases, J lost 3 bases, and 13 bases stayed unmatched. The CDR3 sequence: CASRRPTGAPNYNSPLHF. CDR3 DNA: TGTGCCAGCAGACGACCGACAGGGGCCCCAAACTATAATTCACCCCTCCACTTT.

This sequence joins TRBV24-1 and TRBJ2-1, with D unclear. V was pared by 4 bases and J by 4 bases, with 10 bases between. CDR1 and CDR2 (germline): KGHDR, SFDVKD. The CDR3 consists of 14 residues. The chain's CDR3 is CATSESTLYNEQFF. The CDR3 nucleotides read TGTGCCACCAGTGAGTCGACCCTTTACAATGAGCAGTTCTTC.

This clone was picked up one time. This chain uses TRBV12-3 or TRBV12-4 with TRBJ2-1; D might be TRBD1 (5 bases). Trimming stripped 4 bases from V and 12 bases from J, with 13 bases between. This CDR3 has 12 amino acids. Written as DNA, the CDR3 is TGTGCCAGCAGTTACAACTATCAGGGGCAGTTCTTC. It yields the protein CASSYNYQGQFF.

V gene TRBV2 combines with J gene TRBJ1-2, with 7 bases fitting TRBD1. The length of the CDR3 is 15 residues. Germline V CDR1 and CDR2: SNHLY, FYNNEI. The V segment lost 5 bases and the J segment 0 bases; nucleotides outside the gene matches: 6. The CDR3, as DNA: TGTGCCAGCAGTTTACAGGGGCCAGCTAACTATGGCTACACCTTC. Translation gives CASSLQGPANYGYTF.

The sample holds one count of this clone. This rearrangement joins TRBV24-1 to TRBJ2-1; 12 positions match TRBD1. CDR3 length: 16 amino acids. Germline trimming cut 7 bases from V and 10 bases from J; bases unmatched to any gene: 13. Germline V gives CDR1 KGHDR, CDR2 SFDVKD. CDR3 amino acids: CATRSTPGQGAKEQFF. As DNA, the CDR3 is TGTGCCACCAGATCAACCCCGGGACAGGGGGCGAAGGAGCAGTTCTTC.

The chain carries TRBV2 and TRBJ2-7; TRBD2 is a possible D gene (7 bases). The CDR3 runs to 15 residues. Germline V gene sequence: CDR1 SNHLY, CDR2 FYNNEI. Trimming took off 4 bases at V and 0 bases at J, with 13 bases between the two ends. CDR3 coding DNA: TGTGCCAGCAGTGTCGGCGGGGGCTACTCCTACGAGCAGTACGTC. Translation: CASSVGGGYSYEQYV.

CDR3 in amino acids: CASSPRQTTDTQYF. The CDR3 region has the DNA TGTGCCAGTAGCCCTCGACAGACCACAGATACGCAGTATTTT. This sequence joins TRBV19 and TRBJ2-3, with D perhaps TRBD1 (5 bases). Germline V lookup: CDR1 LNHDA, CDR2 SQIVND (reference sequence). Trimming stripped 6 bases from V and 2 bases from J, with 12 bases between. CDR3 size: 14 residues.

V and J are TRBV2 and TRBJ2-5, with 7 bases matching TRBD1. The CDR3 loop spans 13 amino acids. Unmatched junction bases numbered 5, after V lost 6 bases and J lost 4 bases. The germline gives CDR1 SNHLY, CDR2 FYNNEI. The CDR3 sequence is CASSLTGLETQYF. The CDR3 DNA sequence: TGTGCCAGCAGCTTGACAGGGTTAGAGACCCAGTACTTC. The entire variable domain, with the rest obtained from reference TRBV2 and TRBJ2-5, is as follows: EPEVTQTPSHQVTQMGQEVILRCVPISNHLYFYWYRQILGQKVEFLVSFYNNEISEKSEIFDDQFSVERPDGSNFTLKIRSTKLEDSAMYFCASSLTGLETQYFGPGTRLLVL.

The chain recombines TRBV27 with TRBJ2-1; D may be TRBD1 or TRBD2 (5 bases each). Germline CDR1 reads MNHEY; CDR2 reads SMNVEV (reference sequence). The V gene lost 5 bases and the J gene lost 2 bases, with 13 bases spanning the gap. The CDR3 sequence is 15 residues long. The CDR3, as DNA: TGTGCCAGCAGTAAAGGGACCCCTACCTACAATGAGCAGTTCTTC. Protein: CASSKGTPTYNEQFF.

The V call is TRBV2, the J call TRBJ1-2, with D uncertain. V lost 6 bases, J lost 0 bases, and 11 bases lay in between. The CDR3 runs 14 residues. CDR1 is SNHLY, CDR2 FYNNEI, per germline. DNA of the CDR3: TGTGCCAGCAGAGGACGGGCTTCTAACTATGGCTACACCTTC. Residues: CASRGRASNYGYTF. The full variable domain, completed using reference TRBV2 and TRBJ1-2, is EPEVTQTPSHQVTQMGQEVILRCVPISNHLYFYWYRQILGQKVEFLVSFYNNEISEKSEIFDDQFSVERPDGSNFTLKIRSTKLEDSAMYFCASRGRASNYGYTFGSGTRLTVV.

This clone has only a few counts. This sequence joins TRBV7-2 and TRBJ1-5; the D is unclear. Germline-derived CDR1 and CDR2 are SGHTA and FQGNSA. The CDR3 has 15 amino acids. Trimming cost V 3 bases and J 3 bases, with 12 bases left between them. The CDR3, as DNA: TGTGCCAGCAGCTTTTCGGGCAGAAACAATCAGCCCCAGCATTTT. Amino acid sequence: CASSFSGRNNQPQHF.

V usage is TRBV6-1 and J usage is TRBJ1-2, with 8 bases aligning to TRBD1. CDR3 size: 16 residues. V trimming: 3 bases; J trimming: 8 bases; junction bases outside the gene matches: 14. CDR1 is MNHNS, CDR2 SASEGT, per germline. CDR3 bases: TGTGCCAGCAGTGAGGGGTATTCCAGGGGGCGGGACGGCTACACCTTC. Its translation is CASSEGYSRGRDGYTF.

The CDR3 protein is CASSIQGFGQYV. Written as DNA, the CDR3 is TGTGCCAGCTCGATACAGGGATTTGGGCAGTACGTC. This sequence joins TRBV2 and TRBJ2-7, with D possibly being TRBD1 (6 bases). CDR1 and CDR2 from the germline V gene are SNHLY and FYNNEI. This CDR3 has 12 residues. Trimming stripped 8 bases from V and 9 bases from J, with 17 bases between.